The 15 T cell receptor beta chains below were found in one sample sequenced in a study of blood T cell repertoires in COVID-19. Libraries were prepared by immunoSEQ multiplex PCR; TCRdb keeps only in-frame clonotypes and omits some of them. This sample carries about 140,000 clones, 75% to 90% of them seen once, and the ten largest clones take approximately 3.4%. The sequencing input was peripheral blood. The receptors here all came from a man aged 70 or older who had recovered from COVID-19.

The V and J genes are TRBV7-2 and TRBJ2-5, with D possibly matching TRBD2 (5 bases). The V gene's germline CDR1 is SGHTA and CDR2 FQGNSA. The CDR3 loop spans 15 amino acids. V lost 0 bases, J lost 5 bases, and 13 bases lay in between. The CDR3 loop reads CASSLALQEGETQYF. DNA for the CDR3: TGTGCCAGCAGCTTAGCGCTCCAAGAGGGCGAGACCCAGTACTTC.

This chain links TRBV19 with TRBJ1-5, with 8 bases lining up with TRBD1. Germline assignment: CDR1 LNHDA and CDR2 SQIVND (reference sequence). Unmatched junction bases numbered 10, after V lost 4 bases and J lost 5 bases. The CDR3 length is 16 residues. CDR3 coding DNA: TGTGCCAGTAGTACTCCTCAGGGGGCTAGGTATCAGCCCCAGCATTTT. Its protein is CASSTPQGARYQPQHF. Filled out from reference TRBV19 and TRBJ1-5, the complete variable domain reads DGGITQSPKYLFRKEGQNVTLSCEQNLNHDAMYWYRQDPGQGLRLIYYSQIVNDFQKGDIAEGYSVSREKKESFPLTVTSAQKNPTAFYLCASSTPQGARYQPQHFGDGTRLSIL.

V and J are TRBV20-1 and TRBJ1-1; D is perhaps TRBD1 (6 bases). The CDR3 sequence is 11 residues long. CDR1 and CDR2 from the germline V gene are DFQATT and SNEGSKA (reference sequence). The ends were cut back, 4 bases at V and 6 bases at J, with 9 bases in the middle. The CDR3 DNA follows: TGCAGTGCTACCCGGACAGCTGAAGCTTTCTTT. Its translation: CSATRTAEAFF.

CDR3 DNA: TGTGCCAGCAGCATCGCCGGGACTCCATCGCAGTATTTT. Amino acids: CASSIAGTPSQYF. The gene calls are TRBV5-4 and TRBJ2-3, with D possibly TRBD2 on 6 matching bases. CDR1 and CDR2 (germline): SGHNT, YYREEE (reference sequence). The CDR3 spans 13 residues. V lost 4 bases, J lost 10 bases, and 16 bases lay in between.

The chain carries TRBV28 and TRBJ2-7, with 7 nucleotides matching TRBD1. With 5 bases clipped from V and 2 bases from J, the junction kept 12 bases outside the gene matches. The germline CDR1 and CDR2 sequences are MDHEN and SYDVKM. The CDR3 has 16 residues. CDR3 sequence: CASSLYTGTVPYEQYF. Here the CDR3 DNA reads TGTGCCAGCAGTCTGTACACCGGGACAGTTCCCTACGAGCAGTACTTC.

This clone was seen at least ten times. The DNA of the CDR3 is TGCAGTGCTAGAGATTATCCCGAGCAGTACTTC. Amino acid sequence: CSARDYPEQYF. The chain joins TRBV20-1 to TRBJ2-7; D not certain. The CDR3 sequence is 11 residues long. Germline V CDR1 and CDR2: DFQATT, SNEGSKA (reference sequence). The germline V and J ends were trimmed by 0 bases and 6 bases, with 6 bases remaining between them.

This clone was observed a single time. This rearrangement joins TRBV6-1 to TRBJ1-3, with D tentatively TRBD1 (6 bases). The CDR3 consists of 15 residues. The V and J ends lost 3 bases and 1 base respectively, with 10 bases between them. CDR1 and CDR2 (germline): MNHNS, SASEGT. CDR3 loop: CASSDRGSSGNTIYF. DNA of the CDR3: TGTGCCAGCAGTGACAGGGGTTCGTCTGGAAACACCATATATTTT.

V and J are TRBV5-6 and TRBJ1-6, with D possibly being TRBD1 (5 bases). CDR3 length equals 16 residues. With 3 bases removed from V and 0 bases from J, the gap between germline ends came to 10 bases. Germline V gene data show CDR1 as SGHDT and CDR2 as YYEEEE. The CDR3, as DNA: TGTGCCAGCAGCTCCCAAGACAGCTCCTATAATTCACCCCTCCACTTT. It is translated as CASSSQDSSYNSPLHF.

The chain combines TRBV12-3 or TRBV12-4 with TRBJ1-3; 11 positions agree with TRBD1. The CDR3 contains 13 residues. The trim removed 4 bases at V and 7 bases at J, leaving 0 bases unmatched. Here the CDR3 DNA reads TGTGCCAGCAGTTGGGACAGGGGGAACACCATATATTTT. It specifies CASSWDRGNTIYF.

This clone has a single count. The chain is built from TRBV28 and TRBJ2-7, with D possibly TRBD2 on 5 matching bases. V was pared by 6 bases and J by 0 bases, with 12 bases between. The CDR3 has 14 residues. Germline V gene data show CDR1 as MDHEN and CDR2 as SYDVKM. The CDR3, as DNA: TGTGCCAGCAGCCCACAGCGGTCCTCCTACGAGCAGTACTTC. Translating gives CASSPQRSSYEQYF.

The chain joins TRBV28 to TRBJ2-7; no clear D gene. Trimming took off 3 bases at V and 2 bases at J, with 17 bases between the two ends. The germline V gene has CDR1 MDHEN and CDR2 SYDVKM. CDR3 length equals 16 residues. Here the CDR3 reads CASSFSTATLTYEQYF. The CDR3 nucleotides are TGTGCCAGCAGTTTCTCCACAGCCACCCTTACCTACGAGCAGTACTTC. Using reference TRBV28 and TRBJ2-7 for the parts outside the CDR3, the full variable domain is DVKVTQSSRYLVKRTGEKVFLECVQDMDHENMFWYRQDPGLGLRLIYFSYDVKMKEKGDIPEGYSVSREKKERFSLILESASTNQTSMYLCASSFSTATLTYEQYFGPGTRLTVT.

The rearrangement uses TRBV20-1 and TRBJ2-1; D not certain. V gave up 3 bases and J gave up 5 bases, with 5 bases separating them. The CDR3 is 11 amino acids. Germline CDR1 is DFQATT and CDR2 is SNEGSKA (reference sequence). CDR3 coding DNA: TGCAGTGCTAGTCGTAACAATGAGCAGTTCTTC. Translating it yields CSASRNNEQFF.

The V and J genes are TRBV10-3 and TRBJ2-6; 9 nucleotides agree with TRBD1. Germline assignment: CDR1 ENHRY and CDR2 SYGVKD. CDR3 size: 19 residues. V shed 0 bases and J 2 bases; nucleotides not matched to a gene: 8. DNA for the CDR3: TGTGCCATCAGTGAGTCGACAGGGGGGTGGTCTACTGGGGCCAACGTCCTGACTTTC. Encoded protein: CAISESTGGWSTGANVLTF.

This clone was recorded a few times. The V call is TRBV3-1 (or the pseudogene TRBV3-2), the J call TRBJ2-7; D gene ambiguous. The CDR3 extends over 13 amino acids. Per the germline V gene, CDR1 is LGHDT and CDR2 is YNNKEL (reference sequence). The ends were cut back, 2 bases at V and 0 bases at J, with 5 bases in the middle. The CDR3 DNA sequence: TGTGCCAGCAGCCAATACATCTCCTACGAGCAGTACTTC. Its translation is CASSQYISYEQYF.

The chain joins TRBV6-5 to TRBJ2-3; D gene uncertain. The ends were cut back, 4 bases at V and 6 bases at J, with 17 bases in the middle. Germline assignment: CDR1 MNHEY and CDR2 SVGAGI. The CDR3 has 15 residues. Here the CDR3 reads CASSSFRVGVDTQYF. The CDR3 DNA sequence: TGTGCCAGCAGTTCTTTCCGGGTAGGAGTGGATACGCAGTATTTT.